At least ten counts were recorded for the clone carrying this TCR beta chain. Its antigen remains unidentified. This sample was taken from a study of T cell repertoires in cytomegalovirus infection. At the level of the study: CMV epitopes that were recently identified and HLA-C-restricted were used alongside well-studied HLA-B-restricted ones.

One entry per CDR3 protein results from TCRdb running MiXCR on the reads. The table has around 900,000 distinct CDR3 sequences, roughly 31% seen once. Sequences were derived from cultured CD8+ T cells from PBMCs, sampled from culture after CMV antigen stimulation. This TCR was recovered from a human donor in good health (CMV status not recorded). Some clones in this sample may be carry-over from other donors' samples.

For the CDR3, the DNA is TGTGCCAGCAGCTTAACCGGGGACAGGAGGAATGAAAAACTGTTTTTT. Translated: CASSLTGDRRNEKLFF. The chain uses TRBV7-3 and TRBJ1-4; TRBD1 agrees at 8 bases. V was pared by 0 bases and J by 5 bases, with 5 bases of the junction left unmatched. Germline loops: CDR1 SGHTA, CDR2 FQGTGA. The CDR3 has 16 amino acids.